Below, 21 T cell receptor beta chains from the same sample are listed, as sequenced in a study of radiotherapy plus CTLA-4 blockade in lung cancer. This table comes from immunoSEQ multiplex PCR, and its TCRdb copy is limited to in-frame clones, with some not included. The table has approximately 70,000 clones, about 72% seen once. The source was peripheral blood, collected from a patient treated with radiotherapy plus ipilimumab. All receptors derive from a human donor with non-small cell lung cancer whose response to radiotherapy plus ipilimumab could not be evaluated. Some clones in this sample may be carry-over from other donors' samples.

The chain uses TRBV29-1 and TRBJ2-3; D might be TRBD1 (6 bases). This CDR3 contains 15 residues. CDR1 and CDR2 from the germline V gene are SQVTM and ANQGSEA. V gave up 4 bases and J gave up 1 base, with 15 bases separating them. The CDR3 bases are TGCAGCGTTGCTGTGGCAGGGGTAGGCACAGATACGCAGTATTTT. Translation: CSVAVAGVGTDTQYF.

J is TRBJ2-6 and V is TRBV2; D may be TRBD2 (5 bases). CDR1 SNHLY and CDR2 FYNNEI come from the germline V gene. CDR3 length equals 17 residues. V dropped 4 bases and J dropped 1 base, with 14 bases sitting between them. The CDR3: CASSGPIGGSGANVLTF. The CDR3 DNA reads as TGTGCCAGCAGTGGGCCGATAGGAGGATCTGGGGCCAACGTCCTGACTTTC.

Here the CDR3 DNA reads TGTGCCAGCAGCTGGGGACTTTCGGGGGACAGCGAGCAGTACTTC. Its translation is CASSWGLSGDSEQYF. The V call is TRBV11-2, the J call TRBJ2-7, with D possibly being TRBD1 (7 bases). The V and J ends lost 4 bases and 6 bases respectively, with 19 bases between them. Germline-derived CDR1 and CDR2 are SGHAT and FQNNGV. The CDR3 runs 15 residues.

V is TRBV27 and J is TRBJ2-3; D might be TRBD2 (7 bases). Germline loops: CDR1 MNHEY, CDR2 SMNVEV (reference sequence). V dropped 6 bases and J dropped 4 bases, with 14 bases sitting between them. The CDR3 is 14 residues long. CDR3 nucleotide sequence: TGTGCCAGCAGGTTCGGCGGGGGCCCAGATACGCAGTATTTT. Translated: CASRFGGGPDTQYF.

With regard to this clone: This sample also contains other DNA sequences that code for the same CDR3. The rearrangement uses TRBV6-5 and TRBJ1-6; 7 bases map to TRBD1. The germline V gene encodes CDR1 MNHEY and CDR2 SVGAGI. The CDR3 spans 14 residues. The J segment lost 8 bases and the V segment lost 6 bases, leaving 7 bases of the junction unmatched. CDR3: CASSAPGQYSPLHF. The CDR3 bases are TGTGCCAGCAGCGCCCCGGGACAGTATTCACCCCTCCACTTT.

The J gene is TRBJ2-3, the V gene TRBV6-6; 7 bases line up with TRBD1. This CDR3 is 14 amino acids long. Germline assignment: CDR1 MNHNY and CDR2 SVGAGI (reference sequence). V gave up 4 bases and J gave up 2 bases; unmatched junction bases: 3. CDR3 sequence (DNA): TGTGCCAGCAGTTGGACAGGTGCCACAGATACGCAGTATTTT. The encoded protein is CASSWTGATDTQYF.

The chain is built from TRBV7-2 and TRBJ2-7; possible D gene TRBD2, 6 bases. The CDR3 is 14 amino acids. V was shortened by 4 bases and J by 6 bases, with 16 bases between the two germline ends. Germline CDR1 and CDR2: SGHTA and FQGNSA. In DNA, the CDR3 is TGTGCCAGCAGCTCCGGCGGGACCCCAAGCGAGCAGTACTTC. It codes for CASSSGGTPSEQYF.

This clone came up a few times. Here the CDR3 DNA reads TGCGCCAGCAGCCAAGATCGGGGACAGGGTTATGGCTACACCTTC. The encoded protein is CASSQDRGQGYGYTF. The chain employs TRBV4-3 and TRBJ1-2, with 9 bases that match TRBD1. V shed 0 bases, J shed 5 bases, and the junction held 4 bases outside the gene matches. This CDR3 comprises 15 residues. Germline V gene lookup returns CDR1 LGHNA and CDR2 YSLEER.

The rearrangement uses TRBV6-1 and TRBJ2-1; TRBD1 agrees at 9 bases. The germline CDR1 and CDR2 sequences are MNHNS and SASEGT. The CDR3 covers 17 residues. Trimming took 0 bases from V and 5 from J; bases not matched to a gene: 8. In DNA, the CDR3 is TGTGCCAGCAGTGAAGCCTATACAGGGGGCCGGAACAATGAGCAGTTCTTC. It is translated as CASSEAYTGGRNNEQFF.

This clone showed up many times. This chain links TRBV6-5 with TRBJ1-1; unclear D gene. Between the trimmed V and J ends, which lost 10 bases and 7 bases, there was a span of 10 bases. Per germline, CDR1 MNHEY and CDR2 SVGAGI. The CDR3 is made up of 10 amino acids. In DNA form, the CDR3 reads TGTGCCACCGCAGGTGTTGAAGCTTTCTTT. Amino acids: CATAGVEAFF.

V usage is TRBV9 and J usage is TRBJ1-2; 9 bases are shared with TRBD1. V shed 0 bases and J 2 bases; nucleotides not matched to a gene: 2. This CDR3 region has 15 residues. Germline V lookup: CDR1 SGDLS, CDR2 YYNGEE. Here the CDR3 DNA reads TGTGCCAGCAGCGTAGATGGGACAGGGAACTATGGCTACACCTTC. It yields the protein CASSVDGTGNYGYTF.

Notes on this clone: The same CDR3 can be traced to other DNA sequences in this sample. The V call is TRBV18, the J call TRBJ2-7, with a possible D match to TRBD2 (6 bases). The ends were cut back, 3 bases at V and 0 bases at J, with 9 bases in the middle. The CDR3 is made up of 14 amino acids. Per germline, CDR1 KGHSH and CDR2 LQKENI. CDR3 in amino acids: CASSPGGSSYEQYF. The CDR3 DNA is TGTGCCAGCTCACCGGGGGGAAGCTCCTACGAGCAGTACTTC. The full variable domain, rest sourced from reference TRBV18 and TRBJ2-7, is NAGVMQNPRHLVRRRGQEARLRCSPMKGHSHVYWYRQLPEEGLKFMVYLQKENIIDESGMPKERFSAEFPKEGPSILRIQQVVRGDSAAYFCASSPGGSSYEQYFGPGTRLTVT.

V and J are TRBV5-4 and TRBJ1-4, with 12 bases matching TRBD1. Trimming at V came to 6 bases and at J to 8 bases, leaving 14 bases not matched to a gene. This CDR3 contains 17 residues. Germline loops: CDR1 SGHNT, CDR2 YYREEE (reference sequence). CDR3 sequence reads: CASTGTGGAGKQEKLFF. The CDR3 bases are TGTGCCAGCACCGGGACAGGGGGCGCAGGAAAGCAAGAAAAACTGTTTTTT. Full variable domain (outside the CDR3, taken from reference TRBV5-4 and TRBJ1-4): ETGVTQSPTHLIKTRGQQVTLRCSSQSGHNTVSWYQQALGQGPQFIFQYYREEENGRGNFPPRFSGLQFPNYSSELNVNALELDDSALYLCASTGTGGAGKQEKLFFGSGTQLSVL.

V usage is TRBV6-1 and J usage is TRBJ2-5; TRBD2 matches 9 bases. This CDR3 spans 16 amino acids. The V segment lost 3 bases and the J segment 0 bases; nucleotides outside the gene matches: 5. CDR1 and CDR2 (germline): MNHNS, SASEGT. The CDR3 sequence is CASSDTLAGYQETQYF. The CDR3 DNA is TGTGCCAGCAGTGACACGCTAGCGGGGTACCAAGAGACCCAGTACTTC.

The chain links TRBV27 to TRBJ2-3; perhaps TRBD1 as D (6 bases). Trimming removed 2 bases at V and 0 bases at J, with 12 bases between. The CDR3 extends over 16 amino acids. Germline values: CDR1 MNHEY, CDR2 SMNVEV (reference sequence). CDR3 bases: TGTGCCAGCAGTTTAGGCTGGACAGCTAGCACAGATACGCAGTATTTT. Translation: CASSLGWTASTDTQYF.

This clone was seen only a few times. The chain joins TRBV28 to TRBJ1-3, with TRBD1 as a possible D gene (5 bases). The V gene lost 6 bases and the J gene lost 3 bases, with 18 bases spanning the gap. This CDR3 is built from 16 residues. Per the germline V gene, CDR1 is MDHEN and CDR2 is SYDVKM. CDR3 residues: CASSFSGTGSGNTIYF. CDR3 DNA: TGTGCCAGCAGCTTTTCGGGTACAGGTAGTGGAAACACCATATATTTT.

The chain uses TRBV19 and TRBJ2-5, with TRBD1 matching 11 bases. Matching the DNA end better, TRBJ2-7 makes the J call doubtful. This CDR3 spans 15 amino acids. Germline loops: CDR1 LNHDA, CDR2 SQIVND (reference sequence). The CDR3: CASSTGTGGAYEQYF. The CDR3 DNA reads TGTGCCAGTAGTACTGGGACAGGGGGTGCCTACGAGCAGTACTTC.

This clone was seen a few times. The rearrangement links TRBV7-9 to TRBJ2-5; 7 bases fit TRBD2. There are 14 residues in the CDR3. Germline CDR1 is SEHNR and CDR2 is FQNEAQ (reference sequence). The V and J ends lost 6 bases and 5 bases, in that order; junction bases with no gene match: 9. The CDR3 spells CASSKRGVGETQYF. In nucleotides, the CDR3 is TGTGCCAGCAGTAAGCGGGGAGTTGGCGAGACCCAGTACTTC.

V and J are TRBV6-5 and TRBJ1-3, with a weak D call TRBD1 (5 bases). Deletions cut 0 bases from V and 0 bases from J, with 9 bases between. This CDR3 comprises 16 residues. Looked up from germline, CDR1 is MNHEY and CDR2 is SVGAGI. The CDR3 region has the DNA TGTGCCAGCAGTTACTCGTTGGGGGGCTCTGGAAACACCATATATTTT. Translation gives CASSYSLGGSGNTIYF.

J is TRBJ1-2 and V is TRBV5-6; D may be TRBD1 (5 bases). V dropped 4 bases and J dropped 4 bases, with 14 bases sitting between them. Germline V gene sequence: CDR1 SGHDT, CDR2 YYEEEE. The CDR3 has 14 residues. In DNA, the CDR3 is TGTGCCAGCAGCGCAGCGACAGCTAGCTATGGCTACACCTTC. This sequence encodes CASSAATASYGYTF.

The V gene is TRBV6-5, the J gene TRBJ1-2; 9 nucleotides agree with TRBD1. The ends lost 0 bases at V and 4 bases at J; junction bases unmatched: 6. Germline CDR1 is MNHEY and CDR2 is SVGAGI. The CDR3 is made up of 16 amino acids. DNA of the CDR3: TGTGCCAGCAGTTACTCAAGCCGGACAGGGGCCTATGGCTACACCTTC. This sequence encodes CASSYSSRTGAYGYTF.